This TCR beta chain derives from a study of shared clonotypes between healthy human individuals. Study-level findings and limits: Read depth was anticipated to influence clonotype sharing among donors.

The V segment lost 6 bases and the J segment 1 base; nucleotides outside the gene matches: 12. Looked up from germline, CDR1 is MDHEN and CDR2 is SYDVKM. The CDR3 length is 17 residues. A word on this clone: What it recognizes is unknown.

TCRdb keeps only in-frame clones here, not all; method: immunoSEQ multiplex PCR. The data hold roughly 500,000 clones, with roughly 95% observed a single time. Sample: naive CD4+ T cells sorted from blood. Subset: CD45RA+ positively selected. The rearrangement links TRBV28 to TRBJ2-3; 8 bases are a match to TRBD1. The origin of this receptor is a woman aged 30 to 39 in good health. The CDR3 DNA reads as TGTGCCAGCAGCCCAACCCTGGGGACAGGAGGCACAGATACGCAGTATTTT. As protein: CASSPTLGTGGTDTQYF. The full variable domain, with the rest looked up from reference TRBV28 and TRBJ2-3, is DVKVTQSSRYLVKRTGEKVFLECVQDMDHENMFWYRQDPGLGLRLIYFSYDVKMKEKGDIPEGYSVSREKKERFSLILESASTNQTSMYLCASSPTLGTGGTDTQYFGPGTRLTVL.